This TCR beta chain came from a study of cytomegalovirus exposure and HLA in healthy donors. This clone was counted a single time. The CDR3 is 13 residues long. CDR1 and CDR2 (germline): SGHTA, FQGNSA. V lost 4 bases to trimming and J lost 5 bases, with 10 bases between them. 13 Jbeta primers and 60 Vbeta primers were used for the PCR. The table came from immunoSEQ multiplex PCR; TCRdb's copy has only in-frame clones and leaves some out. The table records 180,000 or so clones, around 80% of them present only once. The TCR sequence derives from a woman between 45 and 60 years old in good health and CMV-seropositive. The chain carries TRBV7-2 and TRBJ2-3, with unresolved D. Sequenced sample: PBMCs. In DNA, the CDR3 is TGTGCCAGCAGCTGGCGAGCGAGAGATACGCAGTATTTT. It specifies CASSWRARDTQYF.